The 15 T cell receptor beta chains given below trace back to one sample, sequenced in a study of T cell changes during pregnancy in multiple sclerosis. The repertoire was sequenced with immunoSEQ multiplex PCR; TCRdb's copy has only in-frame clones and lacks some. The sample consists of about 36,000 clones, 93% of them appearing once. The material was CD4+ T cells from peripheral blood mononuclear cells, obtained in the first trimester of pregnancy. The receptors here all came from a female donor with multiple sclerosis, enrolled in a pregnancy study.

The V call is TRBV7-9, the J call TRBJ1-2, with D tentatively TRBD1 (6 bases). Trimming stripped 7 bases from V and 8 bases from J, with 23 bases between. CDR3 length equals 15 residues. Per the germline V gene, CDR1 is SEHNR and CDR2 is FQNEAQ (reference sequence). The chain's CDR3 is CASTRQGWSFEGYTF. The CDR3 DNA reads TGTGCCAGCACTCGGCAGGGGTGGAGTTTCGAGGGCTACACCTTC.

The CDR3 bases are TGTGCCAGCAGCTTAGACCAGGGTTTCGAGCAGTACTTC. Translating it yields CASSLDQGFEQYF. The chain links TRBV7-2 to TRBJ2-7; maybe TRBD1 (5 bases). CDR1 is SGHTA, CDR2 FQGNSA, per germline. Deletions cut 1 base from V and 6 bases from J, with 10 bases between. The CDR3 length is 13 residues.

The V call is TRBV25-1, the J call TRBJ1-2; maybe TRBD1 (6 bases). The V end lost 7 bases, the J end lost 3 bases, and 15 bases lay between the germline ends. The CDR3 spans 14 residues. The germline V gene encodes CDR1 MGHDK and CDR2 SYGVNS. CDR3 residues: CASTAPGQHYGYTF. In nucleotides, the CDR3 is TGTGCCAGCACCGCCCCTGGACAGCACTATGGCTACACCTTC.

This chain joins TRBV12-5 and TRBJ2-1; 10 nucleotides agree with TRBD2. This CDR3 region has 17 residues. Germline V gene lookup returns CDR1 LGHNT and CDR2 FRNRAP. The ends lost 1 base at V and 6 bases at J; junction bases unmatched: 9. CDR3 DNA: TGTGCTAGTGGTTTGGGTGCCCAAAGCGGGGGGGCCAATGAGCAGTTCTTC. Encoded protein: CASGLGAQSGGANEQFF.

The rearrangement joins TRBV5-1 to TRBJ2-1, with D uncertain. V lost 5 bases to trimming and J lost 8 bases, with 11 bases between them. The CDR3 is 12 residues long. Per the germline V gene, CDR1 is SGHRS and CDR2 is YFSETQ. The CDR3 spells CASRAARHEQFF. In nucleotides, the CDR3 is TGCGCCAGCAGGGCTGCGCGGCATGAGCAGTTCTTC.

The chain couples TRBV5-5 to TRBJ2-3, with D perhaps matching TRBD2 (6 bases). Germline V gene sequence: CDR1 SGHKS, CDR2 YYEKEE (reference sequence). This CDR3 contains 13 residues. V was shortened by 0 bases and J by 5 bases, with 7 bases between the two germline ends. The CDR3 coding sequence is TGTGCCAGCAGCTTGGTCGGGGGAGATACGCAGTATTTT. This codes for CASSLVGGDTQYF. Full variable domain (remainder filled in from reference TRBV5-5 and TRBJ2-3): DAGVTQSPTHLIKTRGQQVTLRCSPISGHKSVSWYQQVLGQGPQFIFQYYEKEERGRGNFPDRFSARQFPNYSSELNVNALLLGDSALYLCASSLVGGDTQYFGPGTRLTVL.

V is TRBV6-5 and J is TRBJ2-1; 7 bases are a match to TRBD2. With V trimmed by 6 bases and J by 3 bases, 2 bases remained unmatched. This CDR3 has 13 amino acids. Germline values: CDR1 MNHEY, CDR2 SVGAGI. The CDR3 spells CASRGDYYNEQFF. Written as DNA, the CDR3 is TGTGCCAGCAGAGGGGACTACTACAATGAGCAGTTCTTC.

V gene TRBV2 combines with J gene TRBJ2-1, with 14 bases fitting TRBD2. Unmatched junction bases numbered 0, after V lost 8 bases and J lost 9 bases. There are 12 residues in the CDR3. Germline lookup yields CDR1 SNHLY and CDR2 FYNNEI. The CDR3, as DNA: TGTGCCAGCGGGACTAGCGGGAGTGAGCAGTTCTTC. Encoded protein: CASGTSGSEQFF.

The V and J genes are TRBV4-1 and TRBJ2-2; perhaps TRBD1 as D (6 bases). The CDR3 consists of 15 residues. V was cut by 0 bases and J by 2 bases, with 7 bases left in between. Germline CDR1 and CDR2: MGHRA and YSYEKL. CDR3 sequence (DNA): TGCGCCAGCAGCCAAGATGGGACAAACACCGGGGAGCTGTTTTTT. This encodes CASSQDGTNTGELFF.

This clone appeared once. The chain links TRBV4-3 to TRBJ1-2; possible D gene TRBD1, 6 bases. This CDR3 has 15 residues. Germline-derived CDR1 and CDR2 are LGHNA and YSLEER. Trimming cost V 0 bases and J 5 bases, with 13 bases left between them. As DNA, the CDR3 is TGCGCCAGCAGCCAAGAACAGGGAGAGAGGTATGGCTACACCTTC. This encodes CASSQEQGERYGYTF.

The rearrangement uses TRBV4-3 and TRBJ1-6; 8 nucleotides align to TRBD1. From germline, CDR1 is LGHNA and CDR2 YSLEER. The CDR3 extends over 16 amino acids. V shed 0 bases, J shed 8 bases, and the junction held 6 bases outside the gene matches. The DNA of the CDR3 is TGCGCCAGCAGCCAAGATGGACAGGGTCTGCATTCACCCCTCCACTTT. It yields the protein CASSQDGQGLHSPLHF.

This chain connects TRBV28 to TRBJ2-7; the D gene is possibly TRBD1 (5 bases). Germline V lookup: CDR1 MDHEN, CDR2 SYDVKM. V was shortened by 4 bases and J by 3 bases, with 22 bases between the two germline ends. The CDR3 length is 17 residues. The CDR3, as DNA: TGTGCCAGCAGTTGGGAATGGGTAGGGGCCCAGGGCTACGAGCAGTACTTC. Amino acids: CASSWEWVGAQGYEQYF.

This chain links TRBV7-3 with TRBJ2-1, with 9 bases that match TRBD2. The trim removed 2 bases at V and 4 bases at J, leaving 3 bases unmatched. The CDR3 is 15 residues long. CDR1 and CDR2 from the germline V gene are SGHTA and FQGTGA. This chain's CDR3 is CASSLVSGGYNEQFF. In DNA, the CDR3 is TGTGCCAGCAGCTTAGTTAGCGGGGGTTACAATGAGCAGTTCTTC.

The chain is built from TRBV30 and TRBJ2-3; TRBD2 might be the D (6 bases). Per the germline V gene, CDR1 is GTSNPN and CDR2 is SVGIG (reference sequence). The CDR3 consists of 12 residues. Trimming shortened V by 5 bases and J by 4 bases, and 10 bases separated the two germline ends. CDR3 in amino acids: CAWGLRADTQYF. CDR3 nucleotide sequence: TGTGCCTGGGGACTACGGGCAGATACGCAGTATTTT.

This clone was seen a single time. The J gene is TRBJ2-1, the V gene TRBV6-1; 11 bases agree with TRBD2. In germline, CDR1 is MNHNS, CDR2 SASEGT. CDR3 size: 18 residues. Trimming cost V 1 base and J 4 bases; bases outside gene matches: 9. The CDR3 bases are TGTGCCAGCAGTGAAGGGACTAGCGGGCGTGTATGGTACAATGAGCAGTTCTTC. It yields the protein CASSEGTSGRVWYNEQFF.